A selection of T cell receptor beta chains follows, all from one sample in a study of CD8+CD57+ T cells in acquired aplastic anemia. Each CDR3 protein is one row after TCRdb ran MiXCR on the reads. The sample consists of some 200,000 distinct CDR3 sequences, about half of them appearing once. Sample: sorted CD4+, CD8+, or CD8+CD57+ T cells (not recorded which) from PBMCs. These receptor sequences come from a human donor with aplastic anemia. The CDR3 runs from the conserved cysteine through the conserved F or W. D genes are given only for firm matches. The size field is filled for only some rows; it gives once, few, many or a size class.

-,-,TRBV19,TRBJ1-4,CASRLGLQNEKLFF
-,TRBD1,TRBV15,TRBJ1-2,CATSREGGTGGYTF
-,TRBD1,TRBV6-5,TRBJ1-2,CASSALLGQGNGYTF
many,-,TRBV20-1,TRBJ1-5,CSARESNQPQHF
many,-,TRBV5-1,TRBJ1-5,CASSPDGLSNQPQHF
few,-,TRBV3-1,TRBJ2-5,CASSQDVGWGEETQYF
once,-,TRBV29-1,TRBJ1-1,CSVEGGARTEAFF
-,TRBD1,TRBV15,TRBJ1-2,CATSRADRGGYGYTF
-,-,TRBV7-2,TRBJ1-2,CASSVAGRRSNYGYTF
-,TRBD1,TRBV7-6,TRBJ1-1,CASSLGTGGWNTEAFF
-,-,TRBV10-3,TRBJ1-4,CAIPMPPQAEKLFF
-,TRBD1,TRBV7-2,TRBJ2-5,CASTHSRGLNTYWKHQYF
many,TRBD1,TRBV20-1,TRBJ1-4,CSARDSRDRAEKLFF
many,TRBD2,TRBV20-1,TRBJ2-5,CSARGRLAGEEPETQYF
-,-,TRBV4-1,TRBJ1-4,CASSQFRGPNEKLFF
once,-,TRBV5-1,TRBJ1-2,CASSRPGQGYGYTF
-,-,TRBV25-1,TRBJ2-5,CASSAKETQYF
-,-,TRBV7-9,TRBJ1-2,CASRGGTYHGYTF
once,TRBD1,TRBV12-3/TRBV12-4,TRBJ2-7,CATRRTGGEQYF
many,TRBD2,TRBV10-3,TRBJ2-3,CTSGTSGTSWDTQYF
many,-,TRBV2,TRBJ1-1,CASSGTVLNTEAFF
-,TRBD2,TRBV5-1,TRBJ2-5,CASSGAGGEETQYF
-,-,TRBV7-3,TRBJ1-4,CASSLRTSGGDF
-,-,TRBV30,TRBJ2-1,CAWSVKQGVYNEQFF
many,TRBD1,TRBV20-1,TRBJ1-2,CSAPSGTGGFHIIGYTF
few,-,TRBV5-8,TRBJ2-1,CASSFGVYNEQFF
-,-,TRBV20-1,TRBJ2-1,CSASGEDTQFF
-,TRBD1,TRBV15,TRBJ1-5,CATSSPRQGRGNQPQHF
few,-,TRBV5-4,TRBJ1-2,CASSLGDYGYTF
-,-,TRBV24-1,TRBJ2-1,CATSVAGAPDNEQFF
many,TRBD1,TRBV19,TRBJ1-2,CASRARGQEELGYTF
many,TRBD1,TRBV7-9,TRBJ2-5,CASSWGTGGRETQYF
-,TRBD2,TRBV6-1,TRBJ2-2,CASGTSFSGELFF
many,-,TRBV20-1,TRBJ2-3,CSADLPQGGSDTQYF
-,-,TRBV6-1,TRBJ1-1,CASSTGTEGSEAFF
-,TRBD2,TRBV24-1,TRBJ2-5,CATSPGGPLETQYF
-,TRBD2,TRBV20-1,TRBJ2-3,CSARGEGRRGDTQYF
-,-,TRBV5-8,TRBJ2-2,CASSLSNMGRTGELFF
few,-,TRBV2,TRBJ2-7,CASGEKMTVIIYEQYF
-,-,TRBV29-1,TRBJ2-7,CSVVGSGGSRDEQYF